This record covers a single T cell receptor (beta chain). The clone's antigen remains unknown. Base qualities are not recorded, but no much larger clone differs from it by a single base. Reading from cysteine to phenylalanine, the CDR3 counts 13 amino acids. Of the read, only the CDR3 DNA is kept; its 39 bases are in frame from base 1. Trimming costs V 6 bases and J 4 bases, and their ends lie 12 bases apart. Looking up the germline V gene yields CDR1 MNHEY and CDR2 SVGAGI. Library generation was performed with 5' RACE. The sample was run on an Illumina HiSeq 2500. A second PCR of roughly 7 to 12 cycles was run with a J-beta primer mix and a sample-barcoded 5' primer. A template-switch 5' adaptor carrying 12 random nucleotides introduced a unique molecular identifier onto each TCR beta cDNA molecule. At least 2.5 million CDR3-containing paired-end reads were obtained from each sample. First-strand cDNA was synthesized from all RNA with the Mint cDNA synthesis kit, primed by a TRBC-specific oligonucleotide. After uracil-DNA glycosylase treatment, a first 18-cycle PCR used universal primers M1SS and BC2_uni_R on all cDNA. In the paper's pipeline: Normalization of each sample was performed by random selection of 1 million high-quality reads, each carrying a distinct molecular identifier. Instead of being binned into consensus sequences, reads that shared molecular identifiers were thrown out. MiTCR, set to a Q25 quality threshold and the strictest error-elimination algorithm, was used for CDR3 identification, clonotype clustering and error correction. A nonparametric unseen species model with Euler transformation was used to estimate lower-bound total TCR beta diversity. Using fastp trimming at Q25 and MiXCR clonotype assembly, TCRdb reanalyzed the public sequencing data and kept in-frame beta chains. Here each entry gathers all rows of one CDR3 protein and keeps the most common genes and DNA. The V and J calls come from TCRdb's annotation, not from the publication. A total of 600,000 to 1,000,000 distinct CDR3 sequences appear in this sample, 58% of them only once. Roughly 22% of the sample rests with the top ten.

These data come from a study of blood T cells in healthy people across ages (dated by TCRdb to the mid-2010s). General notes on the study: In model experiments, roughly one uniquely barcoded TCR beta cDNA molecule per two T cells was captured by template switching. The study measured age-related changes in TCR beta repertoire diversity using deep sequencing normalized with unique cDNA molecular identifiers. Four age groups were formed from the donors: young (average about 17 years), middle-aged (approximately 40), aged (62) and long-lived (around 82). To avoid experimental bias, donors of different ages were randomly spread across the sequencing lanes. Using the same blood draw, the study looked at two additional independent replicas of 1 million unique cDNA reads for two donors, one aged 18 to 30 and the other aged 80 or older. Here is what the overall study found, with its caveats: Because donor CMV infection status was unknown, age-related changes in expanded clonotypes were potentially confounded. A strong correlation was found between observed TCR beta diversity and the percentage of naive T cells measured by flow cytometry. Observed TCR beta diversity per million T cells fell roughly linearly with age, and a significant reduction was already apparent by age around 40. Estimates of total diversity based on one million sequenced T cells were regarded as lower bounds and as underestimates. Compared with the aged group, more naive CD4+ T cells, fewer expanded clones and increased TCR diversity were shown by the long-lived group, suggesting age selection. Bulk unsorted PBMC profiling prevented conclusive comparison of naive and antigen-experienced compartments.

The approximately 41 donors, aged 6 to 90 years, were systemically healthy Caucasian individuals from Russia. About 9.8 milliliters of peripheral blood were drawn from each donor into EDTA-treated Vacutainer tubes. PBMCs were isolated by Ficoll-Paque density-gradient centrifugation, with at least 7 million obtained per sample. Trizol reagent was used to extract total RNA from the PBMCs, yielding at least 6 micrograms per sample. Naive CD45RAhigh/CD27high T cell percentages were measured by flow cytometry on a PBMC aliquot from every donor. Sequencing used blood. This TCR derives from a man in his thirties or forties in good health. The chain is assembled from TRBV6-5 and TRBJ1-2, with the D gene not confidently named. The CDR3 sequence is CASSQTRLYGYTF. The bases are TGTGCCAGCAGCCAGACAAGGCTCTATGGCTACACCTTC.